Detailed here is one TCR beta chain. Measured with immunoSEQ multiplex PCR; TCRdb has only the in-frame clones, and not every one. The sample has tens of thousands of clones; more than 60% are singletons. This sample is part of a study of neoadjuvant anti-PD-1 for oral cavity cancer. This material consisted of PBMCs, taken before nivolumab (anti-PD-1) treatment. The sequence was obtained from a person between 35 and 79 years old with oral cavity squamous cell carcinoma.

The CDR3 region is CASSQVGSLRDTQYF. CDR3 nucleotide sequence: TGTGCCAGCAGCCAAGTGGGGTCCCTTCGGGATACGCAGTATTTT. The V and J genes are TRBV14 and TRBJ2-3, with D unclear. Germline CDR1 is SGHDN and CDR2 is FVKESK. CDR3 length: 15 residues. Trimming removed 1 base from V and 6 bases from J, with 14 bases in between.